A single TCR beta chain is shown here with its context. The ends lost 7 bases at V and 5 bases at J; junction bases unmatched: 7. The CDR3 covers 13 residues. This record belongs to a study of patients and donors after allogeneic stem cell transplantation. MiXCR was run by TCRdb on the RT-PCR reads, yielding one entry per CDR3 protein. The sample consists of more than 850,000 distinct CDR3 sequences, roughly 18% of them appearing once. V usage is TRBV12-3 or TRBV12-4 and J usage is TRBJ1-1; TRBD1 aligns across 7 bases. The sample was blood, either unsorted or a sorted T cell fraction (not recorded which). The TCR originated in a human donor who was either an allogeneic HSCT recipient or a stem cell or donor lymphocyte infusion donor (not recorded which). It is not recorded whose cells these are; they may come from a transplant donor. The CDR3 sequence is CASNDRVDTEAFF. The CDR3 bases are TGTGCCAGCAATGACAGGGTAGATACTGAAGCTTTCTTT.